Following are 14 T cell receptor beta chains from one sample sequenced in a study of blood T cell repertoires in COVID-19. Only in-frame clones appear in the TCRdb table, and some are missing; sequencing was by immunoSEQ multiplex PCR. The sample holds around 480,000 clones, about nine tenths seen once. The source material was peripheral blood. These receptors were obtained from a woman in her forties or fifties with COVID-19, enrolled during active disease.

CDR3 protein: CARSWGLAGVNEQFF. The DNA of the CDR3 is TGTGCCAGAAGCTGGGGACTAGCGGGGGTCAATGAGCAGTTCTTC. This chain links TRBV5-3 with TRBJ2-1; TRBD2 agrees at 14 bases. TRBV5-3 is an open reading frame whose function is uncertain. After removal of 3 bases from V and 6 bases from J, the junction contained 2 bases not matched to a gene. This CDR3 is built from 15 residues.

The V gene is TRBV27, the J gene TRBJ2-4, with 7 bases matching TRBD2. Germline CDR1 MNHEY, CDR2 SMNVEV (reference sequence). V lost 3 bases and J lost 0; bases outside the gene matches: 8. This CDR3 is built from 17 residues. The CDR3 region is CASSFYSGGEAKNIQYF. CDR3 nucleotides: TGTGCCAGCAGTTTTTACAGTGGGGGGGAAGCCAAAAACATTCAGTACTTC.

The rearrangement links TRBV5-5 to TRBJ1-6; D is ambiguous. Trimming shortened V by 6 bases and J by 10 bases, and 17 bases separated the two germline ends. The CDR3 runs 14 residues. Germline CDR1 and CDR2: SGHKS and YYEKEE (reference sequence). CDR3 in DNA: TGTGCCAGCACTCCCGGGTTTGGCGGGTCACCCCTCCACTTT. This sequence encodes CASTPGFGGSPLHF.

This sequence joins TRBV27 and TRBJ1-6; perhaps TRBD1 as D (5 bases). Germline V gene sequence: CDR1 MNHEY, CDR2 SMNVEV (reference sequence). This CDR3 has 15 amino acids. The V and J ends lost 7 bases and 3 bases respectively, with 13 bases between them. The DNA for the CDR3 is TGTGCCAGCATTTATCGGGACTACTATAATTCACCCCTCCACTTT. Its protein product is CASIYRDYYNSPLHF.

The table lists this clone with a count of one. This chain joins TRBV6-5 and TRBJ1-1; the match to TRBD1 covers 7 bases. In germline, CDR1 is MNHEY, CDR2 SVGAGI. J lost 4 bases, V lost 8 bases, and 10 bases had no gene match. The CDR3 length is 14 residues. CDR3 bases: TGTGCCAGCCACACCTACAGGGGCGGCACTGAAGCTTTCTTT. It is translated as CASHTYRGGTEAFF.

This sequence joins TRBV27 and TRBJ2-2; D may be TRBD2 (7 bases). Germline values: CDR1 MNHEY, CDR2 SMNVEV (reference sequence). V lost 8 bases and J 5 bases, leaving 15 bases between the germline ends. The CDR3 sequence is 14 residues long. Written as DNA, the CDR3 is TGTGCCAGCTCGATCGGGGGGACAACCGGGGAGCTGTTTTTT. Residues: CASSIGGTTGELFF.

The chain recombines TRBV9 with TRBJ1-3, with D unresolved. Germline V CDR1 and CDR2: SGDLS, YYNGEE. The CDR3 extends over 14 amino acids. Trimming removed 0 bases from V and 7 bases from J, with 11 bases in between. As DNA, the CDR3 is TGTGCCAGCAGCGTAGGAGGCCGAGGGAACACCATATATTTT. Its protein product is CASSVGGRGNTIYF.

The chain uses TRBV5-6 and TRBJ2-7, with a possible D match to TRBD2 (5 bases). The CDR3 extends over 17 amino acids. Trimming cost V 3 bases and J 7 bases, with 26 bases left between them. Per the germline V gene, CDR1 is SGHDT and CDR2 is YYEEEE. The CDR3 here is CASSWGIGGSNEGEQYF. As DNA, the CDR3 is TGTGCCAGCAGCTGGGGAATTGGCGGGTCCAACGAAGGGGAGCAGTACTTC.

V usage is TRBV28 and J usage is TRBJ1-4; D is possibly TRBD1 (5 bases). This CDR3 comprises 12 residues. Trimming took off 3 bases at V and 7 bases at J, with 6 bases between the two ends. Germline CDR1 is MDHEN and CDR2 is SYDVKM. The CDR3 DNA reads as TGTGCCAGCAGTTTCGGGGGTGAAAAACTGTTTTTT. Its protein is CASSFGGEKLFF.

CDR3: CASSVSGSGTAYGYTF. In DNA form, the CDR3 reads TGTGCCAGCAGCGTCTCGGGTTCCGGGACAGCTTATGGCTACACCTTC. The chain uses TRBV9 and TRBJ1-2; TRBD1 agrees at 7 bases. Losses at the gene ends were 2 bases for V and 5 bases for J; bases not matched to a gene: 12. There are 16 residues in the CDR3. Looked up from germline, CDR1 is SGDLS and CDR2 is YYNGEE.

About this clone: Additional DNA sequences in this sample encode the identical CDR3. This sequence joins TRBV5-1 and TRBJ1-6; D perhaps matches TRBD1 (6 bases). The V gene's germline CDR1 is SGHRS and CDR2 YFSETQ. There are 15 residues in the CDR3. With 0 bases removed from V and 8 bases from J, the gap between germline ends came to 12 bases. In DNA form, the CDR3 reads TGCGCCAGCAGCTTGGCAGGGCAGGGGTATTCACCCCTCCACTTT. This encodes CASSLAGQGYSPLHF.

The chain is built from TRBV19 and TRBJ1-2; 9 bases are shared with TRBD1. The germline V gene has CDR1 LNHDA and CDR2 SQIVND (reference sequence). V dropped 0 bases and J dropped 6; count of bases not matched to a gene: 2. The CDR3 extends over 14 amino acids. This CDR3 reads CASSIEDRGHGYTF. CDR3 DNA: TGTGCCAGTAGTATAGAGGACAGGGGACATGGCTACACCTTC.

The chain has TRBV12-2 and TRBJ1-3; the table gives TRBD1 as D, unverified against the DNA. TRBV12-2 is listed as a pseudogene. The CDR3 spans 16 residues. The CDR3 nucleotides are TGTGCAAGTCGCTTAGTTACAGCCCCCTCTGGAAACACCATATATTTT. This gives the protein CASRLVTAPSGNTIYF.

CDR3 region: CASSTGTGVGTGELFF. CDR3 coding DNA: TGTGCCAGTAGCACCGGGACAGGGGTAGGAACCGGGGAGCTGTTTTTT. The chain joins TRBV19 to TRBJ2-2, with 10 bases lining up with TRBD1. Germline V gene lookup returns CDR1 LNHDA and CDR2 SQIVND (reference sequence). The junction had 9 bases not matched to a gene; V was cut back by 6 bases and J by 5 bases. The CDR3 is 16 amino acids.